The text below deals with one TCR beta chain. As yet, its antigen is unknown. These data are taken from a study of Ad26.COV2.S vaccination and SARS-CoV-2 variants. General study points: Spike-specific CD8+ and CD4+ T cell responses reportedly showed substantial breadth after vaccination.

Stated treatment: 15 to 20 received Ad26.COV2.S at low or high dose, single or two shots; 5 received placebo; per-sample allocation not given. Samples were taken on day 63 after the first vaccine or placebo injection. This person who donated was an adult of 18-55 years in Boston. This CDR3 region has 14 residues. The V end lost 5 bases, the J end lost 5 bases, and 13 bases lay between the germline ends. Germline loops: CDR1 ENHRY, CDR2 SYGVKD. TCRdb's table, derived via immunoSEQ multiplex PCR, lists solely in-frame clones and lacks some. Among roughly 350,000 clones listed, 75% to 90% were seen once.

The source was peripheral blood, collected in a trial of Ad26.COV2.S vaccine versus placebo. The receptor was derived from a person between 18 and 59 years old who received the Ad26.COV2.S COVID-19 vaccine or a placebo. This rearrangement joins TRBV10-3 to TRBJ1-5; D perhaps matches TRBD1 (5 bases). The CDR3 nucleotides read TGTGCCATCAGTCAGGGAGGGGATCATCAGCCCCAGCATTTT. Protein: CAISQGGDHQPQHF.